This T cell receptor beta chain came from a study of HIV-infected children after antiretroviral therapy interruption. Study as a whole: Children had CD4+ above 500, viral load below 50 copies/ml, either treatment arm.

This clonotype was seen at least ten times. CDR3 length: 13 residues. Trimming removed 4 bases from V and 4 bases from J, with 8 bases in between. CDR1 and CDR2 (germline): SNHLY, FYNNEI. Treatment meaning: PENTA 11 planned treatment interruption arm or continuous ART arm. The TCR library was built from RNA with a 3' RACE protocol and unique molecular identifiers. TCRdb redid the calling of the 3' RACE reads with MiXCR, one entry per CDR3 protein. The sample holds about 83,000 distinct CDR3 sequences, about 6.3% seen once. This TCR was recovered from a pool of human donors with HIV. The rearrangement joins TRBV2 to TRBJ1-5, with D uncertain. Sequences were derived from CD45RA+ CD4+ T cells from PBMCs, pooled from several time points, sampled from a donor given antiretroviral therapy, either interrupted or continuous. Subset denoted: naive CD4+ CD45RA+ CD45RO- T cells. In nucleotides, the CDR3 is TGTGCCAGCAGTGGCCAGTTAAATCAGCCCCAGCATTTT. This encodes CASSGQLNQPQHF.